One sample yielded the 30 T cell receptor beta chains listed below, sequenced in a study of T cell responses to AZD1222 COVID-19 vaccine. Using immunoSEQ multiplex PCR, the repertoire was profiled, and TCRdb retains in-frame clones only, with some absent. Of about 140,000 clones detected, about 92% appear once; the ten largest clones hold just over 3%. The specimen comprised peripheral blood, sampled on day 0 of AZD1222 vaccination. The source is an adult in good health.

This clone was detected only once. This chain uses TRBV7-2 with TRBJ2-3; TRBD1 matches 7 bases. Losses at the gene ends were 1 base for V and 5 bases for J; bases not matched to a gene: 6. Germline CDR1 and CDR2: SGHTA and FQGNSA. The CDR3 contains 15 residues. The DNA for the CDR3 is TGTGCCAGCAGCTTAGAGGCCAGGGGGATAGATACGCAGTATTTT. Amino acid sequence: CASSLEARGIDTQYF.

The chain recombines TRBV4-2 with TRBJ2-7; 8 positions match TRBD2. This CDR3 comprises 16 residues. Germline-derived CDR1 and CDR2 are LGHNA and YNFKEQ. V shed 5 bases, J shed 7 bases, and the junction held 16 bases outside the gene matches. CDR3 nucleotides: TGTGCCAGCAGCGCCCGGGGGGGGCTAGCGTTACCTGAGCAGTACTTC. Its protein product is CASSARGGLALPEQYF.

The CDR3: CASSMSQGSNQPQHF. CDR3 bases: TGTGCCAGTAGTATGTCGCAGGGAAGCAATCAGCCCCAGCATTTT. The V gene is TRBV19, the J gene TRBJ1-5; a weak D match, TRBD1 (5 bases). The CDR3 length is 15 residues. Germline CDR1 is LNHDA and CDR2 is SQIVND (reference sequence). Trimming cost V 3 bases and J 1 base, with 10 bases left between them. The full variable domain, in which reference TRBV19 and TRBJ1-5 provide the parts outside the CDR3, is DGGITQSPKYLFRKEGQNVTLSCEQNLNHDAMYWYRQDPGQGLRLIYYSQIVNDFQKGDIAEGYSVSREKKESFPLTVTSAQKNPTAFYLCASSMSQGSNQPQHFGDGTRLSIL.

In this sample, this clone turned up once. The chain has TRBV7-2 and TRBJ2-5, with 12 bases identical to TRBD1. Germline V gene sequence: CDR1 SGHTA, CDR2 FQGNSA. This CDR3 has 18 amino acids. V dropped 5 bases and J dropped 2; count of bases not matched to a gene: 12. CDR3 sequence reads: CASSQLLRDRGLQETQYF. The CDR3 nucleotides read TGTGCCAGCAGCCAACTCCTCCGGGACAGGGGGCTTCAAGAGACCCAGTACTTC.

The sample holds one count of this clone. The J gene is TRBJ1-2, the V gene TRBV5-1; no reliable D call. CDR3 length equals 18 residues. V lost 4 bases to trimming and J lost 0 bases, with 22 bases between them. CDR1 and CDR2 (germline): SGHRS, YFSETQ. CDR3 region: CASSPDHPNSRTNYGYTF. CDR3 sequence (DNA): TGCGCCAGCAGCCCGGACCACCCGAATAGTCGAACTAACTATGGCTACACCTTC.

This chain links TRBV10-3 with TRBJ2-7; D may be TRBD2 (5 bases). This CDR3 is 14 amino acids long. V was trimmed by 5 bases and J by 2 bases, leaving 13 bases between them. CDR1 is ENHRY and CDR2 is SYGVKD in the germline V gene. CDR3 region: CAISFSLVTYEQYF. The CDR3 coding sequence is TGTGCCATCAGTTTTTCACTAGTAACCTACGAGCAGTACTTC.

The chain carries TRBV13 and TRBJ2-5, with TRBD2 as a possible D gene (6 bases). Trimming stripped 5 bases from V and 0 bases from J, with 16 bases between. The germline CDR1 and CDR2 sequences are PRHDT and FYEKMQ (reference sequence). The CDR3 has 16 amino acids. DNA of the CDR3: TGTGCCAGCAGCGCGACTGTGACGGGAGACCAAGAGACCCAGTACTTC. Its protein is CASSATVTGDQETQYF.

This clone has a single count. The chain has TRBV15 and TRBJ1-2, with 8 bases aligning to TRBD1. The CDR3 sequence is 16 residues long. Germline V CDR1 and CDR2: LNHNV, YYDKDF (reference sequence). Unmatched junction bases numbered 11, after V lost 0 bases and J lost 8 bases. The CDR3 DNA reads TGTGCCACCAGCAGAGATGGGGCAGGGGGCGCGGTAGGCTACACCTTC. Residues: CATSRDGAGGAVGYTF.

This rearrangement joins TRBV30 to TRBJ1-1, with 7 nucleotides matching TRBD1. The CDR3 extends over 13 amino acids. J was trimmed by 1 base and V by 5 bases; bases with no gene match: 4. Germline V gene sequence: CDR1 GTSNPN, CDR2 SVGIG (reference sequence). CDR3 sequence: CAWSGDRNTEAFF. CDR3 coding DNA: TGTGCCTGGTCCGGGGACAGGAACACTGAAGCTTTCTTT.

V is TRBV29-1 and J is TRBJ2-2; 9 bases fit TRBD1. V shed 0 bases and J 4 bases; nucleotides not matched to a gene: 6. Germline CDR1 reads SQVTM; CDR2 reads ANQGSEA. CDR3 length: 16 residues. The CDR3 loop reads CSVEDPRQGVTGELFF. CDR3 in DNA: TGCAGCGTTGAAGATCCGCGACAGGGGGTCACCGGGGAGCTGTTTTTT.

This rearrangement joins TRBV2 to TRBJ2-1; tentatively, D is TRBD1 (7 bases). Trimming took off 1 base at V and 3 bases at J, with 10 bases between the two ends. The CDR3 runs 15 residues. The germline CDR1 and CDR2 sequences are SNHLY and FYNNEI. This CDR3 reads CASSEDRGLYNEQFF. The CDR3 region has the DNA TGTGCCAGCAGTGAAGACAGGGGACTCTACAATGAGCAGTTCTTC.

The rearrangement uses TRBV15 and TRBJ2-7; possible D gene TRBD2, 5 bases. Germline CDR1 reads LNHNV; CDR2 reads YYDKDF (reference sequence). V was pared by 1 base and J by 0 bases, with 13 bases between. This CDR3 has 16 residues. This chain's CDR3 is CATSRGLPGYSYEQYF. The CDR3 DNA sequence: TGTGCCACCAGCAGAGGGCTACCGGGGTACTCCTACGAGCAGTACTTC.

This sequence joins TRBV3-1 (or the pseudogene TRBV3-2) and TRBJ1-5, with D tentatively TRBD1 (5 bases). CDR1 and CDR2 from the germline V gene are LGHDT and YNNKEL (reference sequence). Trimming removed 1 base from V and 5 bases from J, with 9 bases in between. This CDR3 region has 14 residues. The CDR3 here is CASSQAGFDQPQHF. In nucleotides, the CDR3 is TGTGCCAGCAGCCAAGCAGGGTTTGATCAGCCCCAGCATTTT.

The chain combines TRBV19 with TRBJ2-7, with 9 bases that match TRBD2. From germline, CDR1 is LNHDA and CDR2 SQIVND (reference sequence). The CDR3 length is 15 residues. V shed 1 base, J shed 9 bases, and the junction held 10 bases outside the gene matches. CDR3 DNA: TGTGCCAGTAGTATAGCTTCCGAGCGGGAGGAGGTGCAGTACTTC. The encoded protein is CASSIASEREEVQYF.

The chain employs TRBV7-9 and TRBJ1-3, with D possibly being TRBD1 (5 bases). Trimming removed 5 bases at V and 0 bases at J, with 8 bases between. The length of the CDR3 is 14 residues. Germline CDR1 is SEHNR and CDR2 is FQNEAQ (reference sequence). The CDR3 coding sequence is TGTGCCAGCAGCACAGACAGCTCTGGAAACACCATATATTTT. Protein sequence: CASSTDSSGNTIYF.

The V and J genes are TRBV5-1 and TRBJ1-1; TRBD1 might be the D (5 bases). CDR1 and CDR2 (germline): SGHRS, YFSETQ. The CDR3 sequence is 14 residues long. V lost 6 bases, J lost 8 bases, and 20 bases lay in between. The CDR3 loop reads CASIREAGRGEAFF. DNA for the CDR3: TGCGCCAGCATTCGGGAGGCGGGACGAGGGGAAGCTTTCTTT.

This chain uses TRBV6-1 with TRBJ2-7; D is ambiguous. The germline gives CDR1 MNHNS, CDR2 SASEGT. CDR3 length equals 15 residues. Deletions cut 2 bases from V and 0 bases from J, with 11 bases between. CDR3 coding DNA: TGTGCCAGCAGTGAACTTCAGTCGAGCTCCTACGAGCAGTACTTC. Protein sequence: CASSELQSSSYEQYF.

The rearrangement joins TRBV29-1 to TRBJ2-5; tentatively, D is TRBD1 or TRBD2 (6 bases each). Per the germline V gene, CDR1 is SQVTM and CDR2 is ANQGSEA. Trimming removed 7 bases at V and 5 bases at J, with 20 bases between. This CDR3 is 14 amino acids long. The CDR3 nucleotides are TGCAGCGGCGGAGGGGGACTTGAGGTGGAGACCCAGTACTTC. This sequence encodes CSGGGGLEVETQYF.

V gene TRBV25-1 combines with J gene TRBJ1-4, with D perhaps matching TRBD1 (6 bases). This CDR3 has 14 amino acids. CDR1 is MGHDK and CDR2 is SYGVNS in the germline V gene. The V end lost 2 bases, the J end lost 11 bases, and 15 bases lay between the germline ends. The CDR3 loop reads CASSESRGVSKLFF. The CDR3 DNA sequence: TGTGCCAGCAGTGAAAGCAGGGGCGTATCGAAACTGTTTTTT.

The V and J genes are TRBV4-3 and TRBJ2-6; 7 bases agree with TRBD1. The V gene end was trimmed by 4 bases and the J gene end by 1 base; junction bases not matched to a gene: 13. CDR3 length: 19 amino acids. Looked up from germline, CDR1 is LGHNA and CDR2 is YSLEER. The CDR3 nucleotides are TGCGCCAGCAGCCGCCAACCGGGACAGCTACAGTCTGGGGCCAACGTCCTGACTTTC. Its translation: CASSRQPGQLQSGANVLTF.

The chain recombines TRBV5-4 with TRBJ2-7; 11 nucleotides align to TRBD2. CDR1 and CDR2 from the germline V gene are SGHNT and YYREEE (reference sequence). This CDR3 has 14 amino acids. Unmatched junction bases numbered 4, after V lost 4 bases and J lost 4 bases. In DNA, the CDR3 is TGTGCCAGCAGCCCGGGACTAGCGGAATACGAGCAGTACTTC. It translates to CASSPGLAEYEQYF.

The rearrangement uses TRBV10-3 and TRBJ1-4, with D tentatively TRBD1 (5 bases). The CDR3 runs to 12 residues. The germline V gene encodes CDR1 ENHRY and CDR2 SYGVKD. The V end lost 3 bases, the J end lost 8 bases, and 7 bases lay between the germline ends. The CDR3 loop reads CAISEGEEKLFF. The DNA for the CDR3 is TGTGCCATCAGTGAAGGGGAAGAAAAACTGTTTTTT.

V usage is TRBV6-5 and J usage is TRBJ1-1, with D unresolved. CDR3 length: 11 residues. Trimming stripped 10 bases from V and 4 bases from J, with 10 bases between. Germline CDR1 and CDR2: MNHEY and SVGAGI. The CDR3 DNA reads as TGTGCCACCCCGATGTTCACTGAAGCTTTCTTT. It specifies CATPMFTEAFF.

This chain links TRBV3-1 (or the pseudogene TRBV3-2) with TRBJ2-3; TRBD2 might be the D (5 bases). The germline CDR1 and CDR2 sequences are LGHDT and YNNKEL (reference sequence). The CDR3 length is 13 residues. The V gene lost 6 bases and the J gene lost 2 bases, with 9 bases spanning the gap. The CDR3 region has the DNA TGTGCCAGCAGGGCTAGCAACACAGATACGCAGTATTTT. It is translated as CASRASNTDTQYF.

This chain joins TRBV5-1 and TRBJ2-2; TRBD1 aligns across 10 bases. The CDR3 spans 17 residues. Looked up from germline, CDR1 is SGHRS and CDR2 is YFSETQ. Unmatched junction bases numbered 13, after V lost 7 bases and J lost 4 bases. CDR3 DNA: TGCGCCAGCGGAAGGACAGGGGGATTCGGGGCCACCGGGGAGCTGTTTTTT. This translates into CASGRTGGFGATGELFF.

The CDR3 coding sequence is TGTGCCAGCAGCCGACCCGGGACAGGGTTTTCTAACTATGGCTACACCTTC. Amino acid sequence: CASSRPGTGFSNYGYTF. V usage is TRBV3-1 (or the pseudogene TRBV3-2) and J usage is TRBJ1-2, with 9 bases fitting TRBD1. The CDR3 extends over 17 amino acids. Germline CDR1 reads LGHDT; CDR2 reads YNNKEL (reference sequence). With V trimmed by 4 bases and J by 0 bases, 9 bases remained unmatched.

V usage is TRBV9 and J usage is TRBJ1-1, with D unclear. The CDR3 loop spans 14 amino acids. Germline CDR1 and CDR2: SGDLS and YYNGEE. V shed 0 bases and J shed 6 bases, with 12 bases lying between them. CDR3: CASSVVELQPEAFF. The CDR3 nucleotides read TGTGCCAGCAGCGTAGTAGAACTGCAGCCTGAAGCTTTCTTT.

This chain's CDR3 is CASSRGTSGNKYQETQYF. The CDR3 nucleotides are TGTGCCAGCAGCCGAGGGACTAGCGGAAACAAGTACCAAGAGACCCAGTACTTC. The V gene is TRBV11-2, the J gene TRBJ2-5; TRBD2 aligns across 11 bases. Germline assignment: CDR1 SGHAT and CDR2 FQNNGV. There are 18 residues in the CDR3. Trimming at V came to 5 bases and at J to 0 bases, leaving 11 bases not matched to a gene.

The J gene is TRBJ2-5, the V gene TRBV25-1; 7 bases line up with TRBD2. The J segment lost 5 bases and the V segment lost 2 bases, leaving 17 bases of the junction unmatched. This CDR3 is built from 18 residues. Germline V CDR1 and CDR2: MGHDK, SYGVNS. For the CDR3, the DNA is TGTGCCAGCAGTGAAGAGAGCAGGGTCCACATGGGGGGGGAGACCCAGTACTTC. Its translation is CASSEESRVHMGGETQYF.

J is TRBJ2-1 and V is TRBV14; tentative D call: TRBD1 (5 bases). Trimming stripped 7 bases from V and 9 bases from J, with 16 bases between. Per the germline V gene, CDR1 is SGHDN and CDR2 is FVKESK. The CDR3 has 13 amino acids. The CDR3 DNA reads TGTGCCAGCAAAATGACAGAAGAGTCTGAGCAGTTCTTC. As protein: CASKMTEESEQFF.